The 31 T cell receptor beta chains below all came from one sample that was sequenced in a study of blood T cell repertoires in COVID-19. Produced via immunoSEQ multiplex PCR; TCRdb's table is partial and in-frame only. Of 110,000 to 150,000 clones in the sample, around 82% were seen once. The sequenced sample consisted of PBMCs or T cells enriched from blood (not recorded which). Receptors were obtained from a woman aged 45-59 years who had recovered from COVID-19.

The genes are TRBV4-2 and TRBJ1-5; TRBD1 might be the D (6 bases). Germline CDR1 LGHNA, CDR2 YNFKEQ. The CDR3 is 18 residues long. Trimming took off 3 bases at V and 0 bases at J, with 18 bases between the two ends. DNA of the CDR3: TGTGCCAGCAGCCAGGGGCAGGGGTGGGGGATTAGCAATCAGCCCCAGCATTTT. Translating gives CASSQGQGWGISNQPQHF.

The chain joins TRBV6-5 to TRBJ2-2; TRBD1 matches at 7 bases. Germline lookup yields CDR1 MNHEY and CDR2 SVGAGI. This CDR3 spans 14 amino acids. Trimming took 6 bases from V and 7 from J; bases not matched to a gene: 8. CDR3 sequence reads: CASRGQRINGELFF. CDR3 DNA sequence: TGTGCCAGCAGGGGACAGCGTATCAACGGGGAGCTGTTTTTT.

This chain joins TRBV28 and TRBJ1-4, with 7 bases matching TRBD1. The CDR3 length is 14 residues. Trimming at V came to 6 bases and at J to 5 bases, leaving 6 bases not matched to a gene. Per germline, CDR1 MDHEN and CDR2 SYDVKM. This chain's CDR3 is CASSGQVRNEKLFF. CDR3 DNA: TGTGCCAGCAGCGGACAGGTCAGGAATGAAAAACTGTTTTTT.

This clone was detected only once. J is TRBJ2-1 and V is TRBV3-1 (or the pseudogene TRBV3-2); 8 bases are shared with TRBD2. Germline CDR1 is LGHDT and CDR2 is YNNKEL (reference sequence). This CDR3 comprises 16 residues. V dropped 1 base and J dropped 3; count of bases not matched to a gene: 5. The CDR3 region is CASSQVSSGDYNEQFF. The CDR3 DNA follows: TGTGCCAGCAGCCAAGTAAGTAGCGGGGACTACAATGAGCAGTTCTTC.

V usage is TRBV18 and J usage is TRBJ1-1; D is uncertain. This CDR3 spans 14 amino acids. CDR1 is KGHSH and CDR2 is LQKENI in the germline V gene. V was shortened by 2 bases and J by 4 bases, with 11 bases between the two germline ends. Here the CDR3 DNA reads TGTGCCAGCTCACCAGGTAGCCTTGCCACTGAAGCTTTCTTT. It is translated as CASSPGSLATEAFF.

The chain recombines TRBV5-5 with TRBJ1-6, with D unclear. The CDR3 is 15 residues long. Trimming shortened V by 4 bases and J by 0 bases, and 8 bases separated the two germline ends. The V gene's germline CDR1 is SGHKS and CDR2 YYEKEE (reference sequence). CDR3 residues: CASSPSPSYNSPLHF. For the CDR3, the DNA is TGTGCCAGCAGCCCTAGCCCCTCCTATAATTCACCCCTCCACTTT.

With respect to this clone: The same CDR3 also results from other DNA sequences found in this sample. The chain joins TRBV18 to TRBJ1-1, with D perhaps matching TRBD1 (6 bases). CDR1 is KGHSH and CDR2 is LQKENI in the germline V gene. The CDR3 length is 13 residues. V was pared by 3 bases and J by 4 bases, with 9 bases between. In DNA, the CDR3 is TGTGCCAGCTCACCCATAGGGGGCACTGAAGCTTTCTTT. Translating it yields CASSPIGGTEAFF.

The gene calls are TRBV29-1 and TRBJ1-1, with TRBD1 identical over 9 bases. CDR3 length: 13 residues. J lost 3 bases, V lost 6 bases, and 5 bases had no gene match. Per germline, CDR1 SQVTM and CDR2 ANQGSEA. CDR3 sequence: CSVGDRVHTEAFF. CDR3 coding DNA: TGCAGCGTGGGGGACAGGGTGCACACTGAAGCTTTCTTT.

This clone was seen a handful of times. The V gene is TRBV27, the J gene TRBJ2-1; 9 bases are a match to TRBD1. After removal of 4 bases from V and 6 bases from J, the junction contained 4 bases not matched to a gene. Per germline, CDR1 MNHEY and CDR2 SMNVEV (reference sequence). The CDR3 is made up of 14 amino acids. The CDR3: CASSWDRVSNEQFF. As DNA, the CDR3 is TGTGCCAGCAGTTGGGACAGGGTAAGCAATGAGCAGTTCTTC.

The chain joins TRBV7-6 to TRBJ1-5; D remains unclear. The CDR3 totals 13 residues. Germline-derived CDR1 and CDR2 are SGHVS and FNYEAQ. The V and J ends lost 2 bases and 7 bases respectively, with 9 bases between them. The CDR3 loop reads CASSLRERQPQHF. DNA for the CDR3: TGTGCCAGCAGCTTACGGGAGAGGCAGCCCCAGCATTTT.

The chain couples TRBV28 to TRBJ1-5; D unresolved. V lost 5 bases, J lost 2 bases, and 7 bases lay in between. Looked up from germline, CDR1 is MDHEN and CDR2 is SYDVKM. The CDR3 is made up of 13 amino acids. The CDR3 is CASSRDGNQPQHF. CDR3 coding DNA: TGTGCCAGCAGTCGGGATGGCAATCAGCCCCAGCATTTT.

This chain uses TRBV9 with TRBJ2-5; D possibly corresponds to TRBD1 (6 bases). The V gene's germline CDR1 is SGDLS and CDR2 YYNGEE. This CDR3 has 13 residues. The V end was cut by 5 bases, the J end by 5 bases, with 13 bases between. The CDR3 spells CASRGAVGETQYF. CDR3 nucleotides: TGTGCCAGCAGGGGGGCGGTAGGGGAGACCCAGTACTTC. Looking up the rest from reference TRBV9 and TRBJ2-5 gives the full variable domain: DSGVTQTPKHLITATGQRVTLRCSPRSGDLSVYWYQQSLDQGLQFLIQYYNGEERAKGNILERFSAQQFPDLHSELNLSSLELGDSALYFCASRGAVGETQYFGPGTRLLVL.

The chain couples TRBV19 to TRBJ1-6; a weak D match, TRBD1 (5 bases). V lost 5 bases, J lost 4 bases, and 18 bases lay in between. This CDR3 spans 17 amino acids. Germline CDR1 reads LNHDA; CDR2 reads SQIVND (reference sequence). The chain's CDR3 is CASSSEDTGDYNSPLHF. CDR3 DNA: TGTGCCAGTAGTTCCGAAGATACAGGTGATTATAATTCACCCCTCCACTTT.

This chain connects TRBV5-1 to TRBJ1-3; the D gene is possibly TRBD1 (5 bases). This CDR3 comprises 18 residues. Trimming left V 1 base short and J 0 bases short, with 17 bases between. Germline V gene lookup returns CDR1 SGHRS and CDR2 YFSETQ. The CDR3 region is CASSLYIGQGSSGNTIYF. The CDR3 DNA follows: TGCGCCAGCAGCTTGTATATTGGGCAGGGATCCTCTGGAAACACCATATATTTT. The variable domain in full, with the rest retrieved from reference TRBV5-1 and TRBJ1-3, is KAGVTQTPRYLIKTRGQQVTLSCSPISGHRSVSWYQQTPGQGLQFLFEYFSETQRNKGNFPGRFSGRQFSNSRSEMNVSTLELGDSALYLCASSLYIGQGSSGNTIYFGEGSWLTVV.

The chain is built from TRBV6-6 and TRBJ1-2, with 8 bases lining up with TRBD1. V gave up 7 bases and J gave up 8 bases; unmatched junction bases: 9. CDR3 length: 13 amino acids. Germline assignment: CDR1 MNHNY and CDR2 SVGAGI (reference sequence). CDR3 coding DNA: TGTGCCAGCATTTTAGACAGGGGAGGCGGCTACACCTTC. This gives the protein CASILDRGGGYTF.

V is TRBV6-5 and J is TRBJ1-6; D gene unclear. V lost 2 bases and J 8 bases, leaving 10 bases between the germline ends. This CDR3 is built from 14 residues. In germline, CDR1 is MNHEY, CDR2 SVGAGI. Written as DNA, the CDR3 is TGTGCCAGCAGTTACGCGGGAAGAGATTCACCCCTCCACTTT. Translating it yields CASSYAGRDSPLHF.

The chain joins TRBV15 to TRBJ2-7, with 11 bases aligning to TRBD1. The germline CDR1 and CDR2 sequences are LNHNV and YYDKDF (reference sequence). V shed 4 bases and J 5 bases; nucleotides not matched to a gene: 10. This CDR3 spans 16 amino acids. Here the CDR3 DNA reads TGTGCCACCAGCACCGGGGACAGGGGGTTTTTAGACGAGCAGTACTTC. Translated, it gives CATSTGDRGFLDEQYF.

This clone was found once. This chain joins TRBV3-1 (or the pseudogene TRBV3-2) and TRBJ1-1; 7 bases align to TRBD1. Germline assignment: CDR1 LGHDT and CDR2 YNNKEL (reference sequence). The CDR3 is 14 amino acids. V was pared by 6 bases and J by 3 bases, with 7 bases of the junction left unmatched. This chain's CDR3 is CASSRQGYDTEAFF. Here the CDR3 DNA reads TGTGCCAGCAGTCGACAGGGATATGACACTGAAGCTTTCTTT.

The CDR3 is CTSSQDRRYPSPFQGRHTEAFF. The CDR3 DNA follows: TGCACCAGCAGCCAAGATCGTCGTTATCCCTCGCCCTTCCAGGGGCGCCACACTGAAGCTTTCTTT. The V call is TRBV1, the J call TRBJ1-1; the table's D gene call, TRBD1, was not cross checked with the DNA. TRBV1 is noted as a pseudogene. The CDR3 totals 22 residues.

V and J are TRBV4-1 and TRBJ2-4; 7 bases map to TRBD1. The V gene's germline CDR1 is MGHRA and CDR2 YSYEKL. The junction had 3 bases not matched to a gene; V was cut back by 1 base and J by 6 bases. This CDR3 is 14 amino acids long. The CDR3 sequence is CASSQGGQLNIQYF. The CDR3 region has the DNA TGCGCCAGCAGCCAAGGGGGACAGTTAAACATTCAGTACTTC.

The genes are TRBV10-3 and TRBJ2-7; perhaps TRBD2 as D (6 bases). Germline V gives CDR1 ENHRY, CDR2 SYGVKD. This CDR3 contains 14 residues. Trimming cost V 7 bases and J 3 bases, with 16 bases left between them. The CDR3 DNA reads as TGTGCCATCAAATCGGGGGAGGAAGACTACGAGCAGTACTTC. Protein: CAIKSGEEDYEQYF.

This clone appeared once. The chain employs TRBV28 and TRBJ2-1; D possibly corresponds to TRBD1 (5 bases). This CDR3 comprises 13 residues. Germline V gives CDR1 MDHEN, CDR2 SYDVKM. Trimming shortened V by 2 bases and J by 7 bases, and 9 bases separated the two germline ends. The CDR3 spells CASSLPRGNEQFF. CDR3 DNA sequence: TGTGCCAGCAGTTTACCTAGGGGTAATGAGCAGTTCTTC.

This clone has more than one count but fewer than ten. The chain recombines TRBV25-1 with TRBJ1-1; possibly TRBD1 for D (6 bases). The CDR3 consists of 13 residues. V was cut by 5 bases and J by 1 base, with 8 bases left in between. Germline V gene sequence: CDR1 MGHDK, CDR2 SYGVNS. For the CDR3, the DNA is TGTGCCAGCAGTCAGACAGGGAACACTGAAGCTTTCTTT. It codes for CASSQTGNTEAFF. Full variable domain (outside the CDR3, taken from reference TRBV25-1 and TRBJ1-1): EADIYQTPRYLVIGTGKKITLECSQTMGHDKMYWYQQDPGMELHLIHYSYGVNSTEKGDLSSESTVSRIRTEHFPLTLESARPSHTSQYLCASSQTGNTEAFFGQGTRLTVV.

The chain joins TRBV19 to TRBJ2-3; TRBD1 aligns across 8 bases. Trimming took 6 bases from V and 5 from J; bases not matched to a gene: 7. CDR1 LNHDA and CDR2 SQIVND come from the germline V gene (reference sequence). The CDR3 has 14 residues. CDR3 amino acids: CASSFGQGGDTQYF. The CDR3 region has the DNA TGTGCCAGTAGCTTTGGACAGGGAGGAGATACGCAGTATTTT. Full variable domain (missing parts from reference TRBV19 and TRBJ2-3): DGGITQSPKYLFRKEGQNVTLSCEQNLNHDAMYWYRQDPGQGLRLIYYSQIVNDFQKGDIAEGYSVSREKKESFPLTVTSAQKNPTAFYLCASSFGQGGDTQYFGPGTRLTVL.

V is TRBV19 and J is TRBJ2-1; D is unclear. V lost 1 base and J 3 bases, leaving 4 bases between the germline ends. The CDR3 is made up of 13 amino acids. The germline gives CDR1 LNHDA, CDR2 SQIVND (reference sequence). CDR3 protein: CASSIGNYNEQFF. CDR3 DNA sequence: TGTGCCAGTAGTATAGGTAACTACAATGAGCAGTTCTTC.

The V gene is TRBV28, the J gene TRBJ2-5; D not resolved. Germline V CDR1 and CDR2: MDHEN, SYDVKM. This CDR3 has 16 amino acids. Trimming removed 5 bases from V and 5 bases from J, with 21 bases in between. CDR3 in amino acids: CASSRNLGIERETQYF. CDR3 nucleotide sequence: TGTGCCAGCAGTCGCAATCTCGGTATAGAGAGGGAGACCCAGTACTTC.

The rearrangement links TRBV6-6 to TRBJ1-1; 7 nucleotides agree with TRBD1. Germline V gene sequence: CDR1 MNHNY, CDR2 SVGAGI (reference sequence). This CDR3 has 12 amino acids. Trimming removed 4 bases from V and 7 bases from J; junction bases left unmatched: 3. The CDR3 region is CASSFRDSEAFF. The CDR3 DNA reads TGTGCCAGCAGTTTCCGGGACAGTGAAGCTTTCTTT.

This clone has a single count. V gene TRBV5-1 combines with J gene TRBJ1-1, with no clear D. V was pared by 0 bases and J by 0 bases, with 6 bases between. The CDR3 is 14 amino acids. The germline gives CDR1 SGHRS, CDR2 YFSETQ. The chain's CDR3 is CASSLGTLNTEAFF. The CDR3 nucleotides are TGCGCCAGCAGCTTGGGGACTTTGAACACTGAAGCTTTCTTT.

This clone was seen a single time. The chain joins TRBV10-3 to TRBJ2-7; TRBD1 matches 9 bases. J lost 3 bases, V lost 3 bases, and 6 bases had no gene match. CDR1 and CDR2 (germline): ENHRY, SYGVKD. CDR3 size: 15 residues. CDR3 bases: TGTGCCATCAGTGACGGGGGACAGGGTGTCTACGAGCAGTACGTC. Amino acid sequence: CAISDGGQGVYEQYV.

The V gene is TRBV28, the J gene TRBJ2-5; D not resolved. Germline-derived CDR1 and CDR2 are MDHEN and SYDVKM. Trimming left V 5 bases short and J 5 bases short, with 9 bases between. The CDR3 runs 12 residues. In nucleotides, the CDR3 is TGTGCCAGCAGTAACTTGGTCGAGACCCAGTACTTC. This translates into CASSNLVETQYF.

The CDR3 sequence is CASTGLAGASSYNEQFF. The CDR3 coding sequence is TGTGCCAGCACGGGACTAGCGGGGGCCAGCTCCTACAATGAGCAGTTCTTC. This sequence joins TRBV3-1 (or the pseudogene TRBV3-2) and TRBJ2-1, with 14 positions matching TRBD2. The V and J ends lost 7 bases and 0 bases, in that order; junction bases with no gene match: 5. Germline V gene lookup returns CDR1 LGHDT and CDR2 YNNKEL (reference sequence). CDR3 length equals 17 residues.